This T cell receptor beta chain derives from a study of cytomegalovirus exposure and HLA in healthy donors. For this clone: Antigen specificity is unknown.

In the PCR, 60 Vbeta and 13 Jbeta primers were used. As handled by the study authors: The authors later counted roughly 87 million unique TCR beta chains, 8.5 million to 13 million of them shared. Clones were read by immunoSEQ multiplex PCR, and TCRdb kept only the in-frame ones, dropping some. V and J calls and clone size are given by that table; D and trimming were obtained from the DNA. The sample holds 170,000 or so clones; less than 90% are singletons and the top ten take 0.38%. Study-wide findings and caveats: In an earlier analysis, in about 530 donors, most V segments appeared productive either ~87% or ~30% of the time. A later analysis revealed that TCR association rates differed between HLA loci, peaking at DRB1 and bottoming out at HLA-C. In a later analysis, most CMV-associated TCR beta chains appeared HLA-restricted.

Germline V lookup: CDR1 SGHRS, CDR2 YFSETQ. J was trimmed by 4 bases and V by 3 bases; bases with no gene match: 3. This CDR3 has 14 residues. The sequenced sample was PBMCs. V gene TRBV5-1 combines with J gene TRBJ2-1; 8 bases fit TRBD2. The receptor comes from a boy between 2 and 10 years old in good health and CMV-seronegative. CDR3 loop: CASSSAGGYNEQFF. For the CDR3, the DNA is TGCGCCAGCAGCTCCGCGGGGGGATACAATGAGCAGTTCTTC.